Listed below are T cell receptor beta chains from one sample, sequenced in a study of blood T cell repertoires in COVID-19. Clones were sequenced by immunoSEQ multiplex PCR, and TCRdb holds only the in-frame ones, with some missing. The table lists about 72,000 clones, 70% to 90% of them singletons. Material: peripheral blood. The receptors were sampled from a man aged 70 or older with active or convalescent COVID-19. CDR3s include the opening cysteine and the closing phenylalanine or tryptophan. Each record gives: V gene, J gene, clone size, D gene, CDR3 length, CDR3 DNA, CDR3 protein. The D gene is left open where the match is weak. Size values are once, few and many counts, or a class for expanded clones, and some rows have none.

V: TRBV19; J: TRBJ1-4; size: few; D: .; length: 14; DNA: TGTGCCAGTAGTATGGGTCCCGTGGGCGAAAAACTGTTTTTT; CDR3: CASSMGPVGEKLFF
V: TRBV30; J: TRBJ1-2; size: .; D: .; length: 12; DNA: TGTGCCTGGAGTACCCAGACAGGAGTCTACACCTTC; CDR3: CAWSTQTGVYTF
V: TRBV15; J: TRBJ2-7; size: .; D: TRBD1; length: 15; DNA: TGTGCCACCAGTTTCGGGACAGGCGGCTTTTACGAGCAGTACTTC; CDR3: CATSFGTGGFYEQYF
V: TRBV7-8; J: TRBJ1-5; size: .; D: .; length: 16; DNA: TGTGCCAGCAGCTTAGGTGTTTGGTCAGGGGTTCAGCCCCAGCATTTT; CDR3: CASSLGVWSGVQPQHF
V: TRBV30; J: TRBJ2-7; size: .; D: .; length: 14; DNA: TGTGCCTGGAGATATACAGGGAGCTCCTACGAGCAGTACTTC; CDR3: CAWRYTGSSYEQYF
V: TRBV2; J: TRBJ1-2; size: .; D: .; length: 16; DNA: TGTGCCAGCAGTGAATGGGCCTTAAAACAGGGTGGAGGCTACACCTTC; CDR3: CASSEWALKQGGGYTF
V: TRBV2; J: TRBJ1-6; size: .; D: TRBD1; length: 13; DNA: TGTGCCACTGGGACAGGCGGAATATCACCCCTCCACTTT; CDR3: CATGTGGISPLHF
V: TRBV14; J: TRBJ2-1; size: .; D: .; length: 13; DNA: TGTGCCAGCAGCCAAGTTTACACCTCAGAGCAGTTCTTC; CDR3: CASSQVYTSEQFF
V: TRBV5-1; J: TRBJ2-4; size: many; D: .; length: 18; DNA: TGCGCCAGCAGCTTGTTGGTCCAGGGGCCCTTGGCCAAAAACATTCAGTACTTC; CDR3: CASSLLVQGPLAKNIQYF
V: TRBV6-6; J: TRBJ1-5; size: .; D: .; length: 13; DNA: TGTGCCAGCATCTTCTTGGAGGGACAGCCCCAGCATTTT; CDR3: CASIFLEGQPQHF
V: TRBV2; J: TRBJ1-3; size: .; D: .; length: 14; DNA: TGTGCCAGCTCCTTAGGACTCTCTGGAAACACCATATATTTT; CDR3: CASSLGLSGNTIYF
V: TRBV5-8; J: TRBJ2-2; size: .; D: TRBD1; length: 16; DNA: TGTGCCAGCGCCGTGTGGGTGGGACAGGACACCGGGGAGCTGTTTTTT; CDR3: CASAVWVGQDTGELFF
V: TRBV7-6; J: TRBJ2-7; size: .; D: .; length: 14; DNA: TGTGCCAGCAGCTTAACCCAGGTCTCCTACGAGCAGTACTTC; CDR3: CASSLTQVSYEQYF
V: TRBV6-1; J: TRBJ1-2; size: .; D: .; length: 15; DNA: TGTGCCAGCAGTGAATACCGGGCGGGTATGAGTGGCTACACCTTC; CDR3: CASSEYRAGMSGYTF
V: TRBV10-3; J: TRBJ1-5; size: .; D: TRBD1; length: 13; DNA: TGTGCCATCAGTCCGGGACAGCGTCAGCCCCAGCATTTT; CDR3: CAISPGQRQPQHF
V: TRBV19; J: TRBJ1-1; size: .; D: .; length: 13; DNA: TGTGCCAGTAGTCCTCAGACAGGCACTGAAGCTTTCTTT; CDR3: CASSPQTGTEAFF
V: TRBV28; J: TRBJ1-5; size: .; D: .; length: 14; DNA: TGTGCCAGCAGTTTAACCGGGGGTTTTCAGCCCCAGCATTTT; CDR3: CASSLTGGFQPQHF
V: TRBV5-1; J: TRBJ2-7; size: .; D: .; length: 16; DNA: TGCGCCAGCAGCAGAGCCTTCCATCAAAGCTCCTACGAGCAGTACTTC; CDR3: CASSRAFHQSSYEQYF
V: TRBV6-6; J: TRBJ2-7; size: .; D: TRBD1; length: 16; DNA: TGTGCCAGCAGTTACGCCCCAGGGGGTTCATCCTACGAGCAGTACTTC; CDR3: CASSYAPGGSSYEQYF
V: TRBV9; J: TRBJ2-1; size: .; D: .; length: 12; DNA: TGTGCCAGCAGCGTAGTCTCCAATGAGCAGTTCTTC; CDR3: CASSVVSNEQFF
V: TRBV27; J: TRBJ2-3; size: .; D: TRBD2; length: 16; DNA: TGTGCCAGCAGTTTATGGACTAGCGGGGACGCAGATACGCAGTATTTT; CDR3: CASSLWTSGDADTQYF
V: TRBV6-6; J: TRBJ2-1; size: .; D: TRBD1; length: 15; DNA: TGTGCCAGCAGTTACTCACCGGGACAGGGTAATGAGCAGTTCTTC; CDR3: CASSYSPGQGNEQFF
V: TRBV28; J: TRBJ1-1; size: few; D: TRBD1; length: 14; DNA: TGTGCCAGCAGCCCTGGACAGGGGAACACTGAAGCTTTCTTT; CDR3: CASSPGQGNTEAFF
V: TRBV5-1; J: TRBJ1-1; size: .; D: TRBD1; length: 15; DNA: TGCGCCAGCAGCTTGGCGACAGGGACCTACACTGAAGCTTTCTTT; CDR3: CASSLATGTYTEAFF
V: TRBV7-9; J: TRBJ1-2; size: .; D: .; length: 15; DNA: TGTGCCAGCAGCGCGGACAGCGACTTATGGTATGGCTACACCTTC; CDR3: CASSADSDLWYGYTF
V: TRBV25-1; J: TRBJ2-3; size: .; D: .; length: 12; DNA: TGTGCCAGCAGTCCTCCGGGAGATACGCAGTATTTT; CDR3: CASSPPGDTQYF
V: TRBV5-4; J: TRBJ2-1; size: .; D: .; length: 14; DNA: TGTGCCAGCAGCTCCCGGGACTCCAGCGATGAGCAGTTCTTC; CDR3: CASSSRDSSDEQFF
V: TRBV7-9; J: TRBJ1-1; size: once; D: .; length: 12; DNA: TGTGCCAGCAGCCGAGCCGGGAGGGAAGCTTTCTTT; CDR3: CASSRAGREAFF
V: TRBV7-2; J: TRBJ2-7; size: .; D: .; length: 12; DNA: TGTGCCAGCAGCCTGTCAGGCTACGAGCAGTACTTC; CDR3: CASSLSGYEQYF
V: TRBV2; J: TRBJ2-3; size: .; D: TRBD1; length: 13; DNA: TGTGCCAGCGCTGACAGGGGCACAGATACGCAGTATTTT; CDR3: CASADRGTDTQYF
V: TRBV3-1/TRBV3-2; J: TRBJ2-1; size: .; D: TRBD1; length: 15; DNA: TGTGCCAGCAGCCCCCGGGACAGAGGTTACAATGAGCAGTTCTTC; CDR3: CASSPRDRGYNEQFF
V: TRBV2; J: TRBJ1-6; size: .; D: .; length: 13; DNA: TGTGCCTCCCGCGGGGGCTATAATTCACCCCTCCACTTT; CDR3: CASRGGYNSPLHF
V: TRBV25-1; J: TRBJ2-3; size: .; D: TRBD2; length: 14; DNA: TGTGCCAGCAGTGAGACTAGCGGTACAGATACGCAGTATTTT; CDR3: CASSETSGTDTQYF
V: TRBV5-1; J: TRBJ2-3; size: .; D: .; length: 16; DNA: TGCGCCAGCAGCTTGGGGTTTAGCGGAAACACAGATACGCAGTATTTT; CDR3: CASSLGFSGNTDTQYF
V: TRBV9; J: TRBJ2-5; size: few; D: TRBD1; length: 15; DNA: TGTGCCAGCAGCCCTGGGACAGGGGGCGTTGAGACCCAGTACTTC; CDR3: CASSPGTGGVETQYF
V: TRBV4-3; J: TRBJ2-7; size: .; D: TRBD2; length: 16; DNA: TGCGCCAGCAGCCAAGATCATAGCGGGTCGTCCTACGAGCAGTACTTC; CDR3: CASSQDHSGSSYEQYF
V: TRBV6-5; J: TRBJ1-2; size: .; D: .; length: 14; DNA: TGTGCCAGCAGTTCTATGACCGGCACAGACGGCTACACCTTC; CDR3: CASSSMTGTDGYTF
V: TRBV5-5; J: TRBJ1-1; size: .; D: TRBD1; length: 15; DNA: TGTGCCAGCAGCTTACAGGGACAGGGGGGTATTGGAGCTTTCTTT; CDR3: CASSLQGQGGIGAFF
V: TRBV29-1; J: TRBJ2-5; size: .; D: .; length: 14; DNA: TGCAGCGTTGGAATGGCCAGGGGGGTCGGGGCCCAGTACTTC; CDR3: CSVGMARGVGAQYF
V: TRBV18; J: TRBJ1-5; size: .; D: .; length: 14; DNA: TGTGCCAGCTCACCGGAAGGAAACAGCTTCGGTCAGCATTTT; CDR3: CASSPEGNSFGQHF
V: TRBV19; J: TRBJ1-4; size: .; D: TRBD1; length: 18; DNA: TGTGCCAGTAGTCTAATATACGGACAGGCTGCAACTAATGAAAAACTGTTTTTT; CDR3: CASSLIYGQAATNEKLFF
V: TRBV5-4; J: TRBJ2-7; size: once; D: TRBD2; length: 17; DNA: TGTGCCAGCAGCCCCAGGGGTTCTGGACTAGCGCAAGGCGAGCAGTACTTC; CDR3: CASSPRGSGLAQGEQYF
V: TRBV14; J: TRBJ1-5; size: .; D: TRBD1; length: 15; DNA: TGTGCCAGCAGCCCCGGGACAGTCAGCAATCAGCCCCAGCATTTT; CDR3: CASSPGTVSNQPQHF
V: TRBV5-4; J: TRBJ2-5; size: .; D: TRBD1; length: 15; DNA: TGTGCCAGCAGCGTCCGACAGGGGGCGGGAGAGACCCAGTACTTC; CDR3: CASSVRQGAGETQYF
V: TRBV5-5; J: TRBJ2-7; size: few; D: .; length: 14; DNA: TGTGCCAGCAGCTTGGACCCCTCCAGCTACGAGCAGTACTTC; CDR3: CASSLDPSSYEQYF
V: TRBV21-1; J: TRBJ2-3; size: .; D: .; length: 13; DNA: TGTGCCAGCAGCAAAGGGGGGGGCAGTTGGGAGTATTTT; CDR3: CASSKGGGSWEYF
V: TRBV6-5; J: TRBJ1-4; size: once; D: .; length: 13; DNA: TGTGCCAGCAGTTACAGCCAAAATGAAAAACTGTTTTTT; CDR3: CASSYSQNEKLFF